The TCR beta chain under discussion was sequenced for a study of blood T cell repertoires in COVID-19. As for the study in general: Specimens from acute and convalescent COVID-19 originated in the United States, Italy and Spain. PBMCs, B-cell-depleted T cells, or T cells were the source of the cDNA or gDNA that made up the material.

This CDR3 contains 16 residues. Germline assignment: CDR1 LNHDA and CDR2 SQIVND (reference sequence). V trimming: 3 bases; J trimming: 2 bases; junction bases outside the gene matches: 5. Participants were aged about 18 to 100 years from some 24 US areas. In the authors' workflow: Reference gene primer amplification gave estimated nucleated cell counts. Measured with immunoSEQ multiplex PCR; TCRdb has only the in-frame clones, and not every one. V and J calls plus clone size are reproduced from that table; the DNA served to infer D and trimming. The sample lists over 150,000 clones, over 70% seen once, with approximately 3.6% in the top ten.

The V gene is TRBV19, the J gene TRBJ2-1; 9 nucleotides line up with TRBD2. This TCR came from a woman aged 55-70 years who had recovered from COVID-19. The sequenced sample was PBMCs or T cells enriched from blood (not recorded which). CDR3 DNA: TGTGCCAGTAGTATCTTCGCGGGGGGGGCCTACAATGAGCAGTTCTTC. Protein sequence: CASSIFAGGAYNEQFF.